The clone carrying this TCR beta chain was recorded only once. No antigen is known for it. The data were obtained in a study of multiple sclerosis patients with progressive multifocal leukoencephalopathy. The V end lost 0 bases, the J end lost 1 base, and 10 bases lay between the germline ends. Germline V gene lookup returns CDR1 MGHRA and CDR2 YSYEKL. The CDR3 runs to 16 residues. The time point was: more than ten months of natalizumab therapy. Every listed patient previously received interferon beta; all PML patients were women. Samples T1 and T2 were drawn at 6 and 12 months of therapy, respectively. Assay: immunoSEQ multiplex PCR; the TCRdb copy retains only in-frame clones and omits some. The sample consists of about 30,000 clones, nearly 90% of them appearing once. General study findings and limits: In most PML patients, TRB repertoires appeared less diverse by entropy. Whether JC virus or general immunocompromise explains the findings remained unclear.

The rearrangement links TRBV4-1 to TRBJ1-5; D not resolved. The TCR comes from a human donor with multiple sclerosis. The source was PBMCs, collected from a patient treated with natalizumab. The CDR3 region is CASSQDLGRSNQPQHF. DNA for the CDR3: TGCGCCAGCAGCCAAGATTTGGGCAGGAGCAATCAGCCCCAGCATTTT.